Listed below are T cell receptor beta chains from one sample, sequenced in a study of response to subunit inactivated influenza vaccine. TCRdb passed the RT-PCR reads through MiXCR, listing each CDR3 protein once. The sample yields almost 250,000 distinct CDR3 sequences, roughly an eighth seen once. The specimen comprised non-naive T cells sorted from PBMCs, sampled roughly 2 weeks before vaccination. The receptors come from a middle-aged man who received an inactivated influenza vaccine. Each CDR3 is given with its conserved first and last residue. The order of the fields is V gene, clone size, J gene, D gene, CDR3 DNA, CDR3 protein. The D gene is left open where the match is weak. Only part of the rows carry a size: once, few, many, or a class if the clone is expanded.

TRBV11-2	NA	TRBJ2-5	TRBD2	TGTGCCAGCAGCTTAGTTGCGGGGGGAACGGGGGAGACCCAGTACTTC	CASSLVAGGTGETQYF
TRBV7-9	few	TRBJ2-1	NA	TGTGCCAGCAGCCCATGGGCCTACAATGAGCAGTTCTTC	CASSPWAYNEQFF
TRBV24-1	many	TRBJ1-2	NA	TGTGCCACCAGTGAGAGATCATTCTATGGCTACACCTTC	CATSERSFYGYTF
TRBV28	many	TRBJ2-3	NA	TGTGCAAAATGCACAGATACGCAGTATTTT	CAKCTDTQYF
TRBV5-1	many	TRBJ2-1	NA	TGCGCCAGCAGCTTGGTAGCGGACTACGACTCCTACAATGAGCAGTTCTTC	CASSLVADYDSYNEQFF
TRBV5-1	few	TRBJ1-2	NA	TGCGCCAGCAGCTTGGAAACCGGGGGCAAGGGCTATGGCTACACCTTC	CASSLETGGKGYGYTF
TRBV20-1	many	TRBJ2-3	TRBD2	TGCAGTGCTAGAGATGGGCGGGGGTATACGCAGTATTTT	CSARDGRGYTQYF
TRBV11-1	NA	TRBJ2-3	NA	TGTGCCAGCAGCTTGGGATTACATGATACGCAGTATTTT	CASSLGLHDTQYF
TRBV10-2	NA	TRBJ2-7	NA	TGCGCCAGCAGTGAATATAACTACGAGCAGTACTTC	CASSEYNYEQYF
TRBV28	NA	TRBJ2-6	NA	TGTGCCAGCATCGGCTTCCGCTCTGGGGCCAACGTCCTGACTTTC	CASIGFRSGANVLTF
TRBV5-4	few	TRBJ1-2	TRBD1	TGTGCCAGCAGCTTGGCCCAGGGGGCTCTCGACTACACCTTC	CASSLAQGALDYTF
TRBV5-1	many	TRBJ2-3	TRBD2	TGCGCCAGCAGCAGCCGTGGGACTAGCGGGACGAATACTAAGTATTTT	CASSSRGTSGTNTKYF
TRBV6-5	many	TRBJ1-2	TRBD1	TGTGCCAGCAGTTCCCTCAGGGGGACAAGAAACTATGGCTACACCTTC	CASSSLRGTRNYGYTF
TRBV29-1	NA	TRBJ2-7	TRBD1	TGCAGCGTTGAATCGACAGGGAGCTCCTACGAGCAGTACTTC	CSVESTGSSYEQYF
TRBV20-1	few	TRBJ1-2	TRBD1	TGCAGTGCTGATTCCAGGACAGGGCACGGGTATGGCTACACCTTC	CSADSRTGHGYGYTF
TRBV7-9	once	TRBJ2-7	TRBD2	TGTGCCAGCAGCCCCGGCGGGGGGGGTCTCTACGAGCAGTACTTC	CASSPGGGGLYEQYF
TRBV5-1	medium-sized	TRBJ2-7	NA	TGCGCCAGCAGCTTGACGGGAGTGGAGCAGTACTTC	CASSLTGVEQYF
TRBV7-2	NA	TRBJ1-2	TRBD1	TGTGCCAGCAGCAGGAGAATGGACAGGGAGGTTGATTTC	CASSRRMDREVDF
TRBV20-1	many	TRBJ2-1	TRBD1	TGCAGTGCTAGTCCGCCGACAGGGATGACCAACAATGAGCAGTTCTTC	CSASPPTGMTNNEQFF
TRBV5-1	few	TRBJ2-1	NA	TGCGCCAGCAGCTTAGGAGGGGTTGGGGCCTACAATGAGCAGTTCTTC	CASSLGGVGAYNEQFF
TRBV28	many	TRBJ2-7	NA	TGTGCCAGCAGTTCGGAGGGCGAGCAGTACTTC	CASSSEGEQYF
TRBV29-1	many	TRBJ1-1	NA	TGCAGCGTTGAAATGGGAACTCCCCGACGGGGACCGCCTGGGACTGAAGCTTTCTTT	CSVEMGTPRRGPPGTEAFF
TRBV12-3/TRBV12-4	many	TRBJ1-1	NA	TGTGCCAGCAGCGGGGCAATGAACACTGAAGCTTTCTTT	CASSGAMNTEAFF
TRBV18	few	TRBJ2-3	NA	TGTGCCAGCTCACCACGGGTGATCGGGGGCACAGATACGCAGTATTTT	CASSPRVIGGTDTQYF
TRBV12-3/TRBV12-4	few	TRBJ2-7	NA	TGTGCCAGCACCGATAGCGGAACAAGCTCCTACGAGCAGTACTTC	CASTDSGTSSYEQYF
TRBV14	NA	TRBJ2-5	NA	TGTGCCAGCAGCCCGTTGGGGCTAGGAGAAGTACAAGAGACCCAGTACTTC	CASSPLGLGEVQETQYF